A selection of T cell receptor beta chains follows, all from one sample in a study of chemoradiotherapy in HPV16-positive cancers. TCRdb keeps only in-frame clones here, not all; method: immunoSEQ multiplex PCR. The table includes approximately 9,500 clones, roughly 70% detected once. The sequencing used tumor tissue, collected from a patient who underwent chemoradiotherapy. The receptors derive from a human donor with HPV-associated anogenital cancer. CDR3s include the opening cysteine and the closing phenylalanine or tryptophan. The D gene is left open where the match is weak. A clone size is listed for some rows: how often the clone was seen (once, few, many), or a class if it is expanded.

TRBJ1-1 | NA | NA | TRBV6-1 | CASSYGREAFF | TGTGCCAGCAGTTACGGACGAGAAGCTTTCTTT
TRBJ2-2 | NA | TRBD1 | TRBV11-3 | CASSFSPGTGFNTGELFF | TGTGCCAGCAGCTTTTCCCCGGGGACAGGGTTTAACACCGGGGAGCTGTTTTTT
TRBJ2-1 | NA | NA | TRBV19 | CASSIAGDSYNEQFF | TGTGCCAGTAGTATAGCGGGGGACTCCTACAATGAGCAGTTCTTC
TRBJ1-6 | NA | NA | TRBV7-9 | CASSWAGNSPLHF | TGTGCCAGCAGCTGGGCGGGGAATTCACCCCTCCACTTT
TRBJ2-2 | NA | NA | TRBV6-6 | CASSYLEGELFF | TGTGCCAGCAGTTACCTAGAAGGGGAGCTGTTTTTT
TRBJ1-6 | NA | NA | TRBV7-9 | CASGEDSPLHF | TGTGCCAGTGGGGAGGATTCACCCCTCCACTTT
TRBJ2-4 | NA | TRBD1 | TRBV28 | CASTGGWWNIQYF | TGTGCCAGCACAGGGGGTTGGTGGAACATTCAGTACTTC
TRBJ1-1 | NA | NA | TRBV5-4 | CASSWGLGTEAFF | TGTGCCAGCAGCTGGGGCTTGGGGACTGAAGCTTTCTTT
TRBJ1-5 | NA | NA | TRBV6-1 | CASGRIDGHNQPQHF | TGTGCCAGCGGAAGGATTGACGGTCACAATCAGCCCCAGCATTTT
TRBJ2-1 | NA | TRBD2 | TRBV10-1 | CASSEKPGLASNEQFF | TGCGCCAGCAGTGAGAAACCGGGACTAGCGTCCAATGAGCAGTTCTTC
TRBJ2-7 | few | TRBD1 | TRBV5-5 | CASSPSGTGYSYEQYF | TGTGCCAGCAGCCCTTCCGGGACAGGCTATTCCTACGAGCAGTACTTC
TRBJ2-7 | NA | NA | TRBV13 | CASGRGHISHNEQYF | TGTGCCAGCGGACGGGGACACATCTCACACAACGAGCAGTACTTC
TRBJ1-4 | NA | NA | TRBV21-1 | CASSFPGQGASEEKLFF | TGTGCCAGCAGTTTCCCGGGACAGGGCGCCTCGGAGGAAAAACTGTTTTTT
TRBJ1-6 | NA | NA | TRBV11-1 | CASSLGPGVEEPLHF | TGTGCCAGCAGCTTAGGGCCCGGCGTTGAGGAACCCCTCCACTTT
TRBJ2-3 | NA | NA | TRBV6-5 | CASSGSMEDTQYF | TGTGCCAGCAGTGGGTCTATGGAGGATACGCAGTATTTT
TRBJ2-7 | NA | NA | TRBV7-9 | CASSPLGGQGVLSRYEQYF | TGTGCCAGCAGCCCACTCGGGGGGCAGGGGGTCCTGTCCCGCTACGAGCAGTACTTC
TRBJ2-5 | NA | TRBD2 | TRBV28 | CASRPLTSGEETQYF | TGTGCCAGCAGGCCCCTGACTAGCGGGGAGGAGACCCAGTACTTC
TRBJ1-6 | NA | TRBD1 | TRBV4-1 | CASSQAGTENSPLHF | TGCGCCAGCAGCCAAGCCGGGACAGAGAATTCACCCCTCCACTTT
TRBJ2-7 | NA | TRBD1 | TRBV10-1 | CASSAGTGGREQYF | TGCGCCAGCAGCGCCGGGACAGGGGGTCGAGAGCAGTACTTC
TRBJ1-1 | NA | TRBD1 | TRBV11-3 | CASSLNRGRTEAFF | TGTGCCAGCAGCTTAAACAGGGGGAGGACTGAAGCTTTCTTT
TRBJ2-1 | NA | TRBD2 | TRBV9 | CASSVGGLALDEQFF | TGTGCCAGCAGCGTAGGGGGACTAGCACTTGATGAGCAGTTCTTC
TRBJ2-7 | NA | NA | TRBV30 | CAWSMDGGYEQYF | TGTGCCTGGAGCATGGACGGGGGCTACGAGCAGTACTTC
TRBJ2-6 | NA | NA | TRBV5-1 | CASSFSGSGANVLTF | TGCGCCAGCAGCTTTTCAGGGTCCGGGGCCAACGTCCTGACTTTC
TRBJ1-4 | NA | NA | TRBV30 | CAWNAGGGTNEKLFF | TGTGCCTGGAACGCCGGGGGGGGAACTAATGAAAAACTGTTTTTT
TRBJ1-5 | few | TRBD1 | TRBV6-6 | CASSYQRGQPNQPQHF | TGTGCCAGCAGTTACCAAAGGGGACAGCCCAATCAGCCCCAGCATTTT
TRBJ2-6 | NA | TRBD1 | TRBV18 | CASSPLPMTGTGANVLTF | TGTGCCAGCTCACCGCTACCAATGACAGGGACTGGGGCCAACGTCCTGACTTTC
TRBJ2-3 | NA | NA | TRBV11-2 | CASSVGRGPSYESTDTQYF | TGTGCCAGCAGCGTTGGGCGGGGGCCGAGTTATGAGTCCACAGATACGCAGTATTTT
TRBJ2-7 | NA | NA | TRBV5-1 | CASSLDRDEQYF | TGCGCCAGCAGCTTGGACAGGGACGAGCAGTACTTC
TRBJ2-1 | few | TRBD1 | TRBV6-1 | CASRVGQGLNEQFF | TGTGCCAGCAGAGTGGGACAGGGTCTGAATGAGCAGTTCTTC
TRBJ2-7 | NA | NA | TRBV10-3 | CAVMRGAGQNSYEQYF | TGTGCCGTCATGAGAGGGGCAGGGCAAAACTCCTACGAGCAGTACTTC
TRBJ2-2 | NA | NA | TRBV2 | CASSEAPPGELFF | TGTGCCAGCAGTGAAGCGCCCCCCGGGGAGCTGTTTTTT
TRBJ2-1 | NA | TRBD2 | TRBV9 | CASSVDSASGYNEQFF | TGTGCCAGCAGCGTAGATTCGGCTAGCGGGTACAATGAGCAGTTCTTC
TRBJ1-2 | NA | TRBD1 | TRBV30 | CAWRSPTGYGYTF | TGTGCCTGGAGATCTCCGACAGGGTATGGCTACACCTTC
TRBJ2-1 | NA | NA | TRBV5-5 | CASSFYSDNEQFF | TGTGCCAGCAGCTTTTACAGCGACAATGAGCAGTTCTTC
TRBJ1-5 | NA | NA | TRBV4-1 | CASSQDSGAGGQPQHF | TGCGCCAGCAGCCAAGATTCAGGGGCGGGCGGTCAGCCCCAGCATTTT
TRBJ2-7 | NA | NA | TRBV11-1 | CASSLGRGYEQYF | TGTGCCAGCAGCTTAGGTCGGGGCTACGAGCAGTACTTC
TRBJ2-5 | NA | TRBD1 | TRBV5-1 | CASSFSGTGEETQYF | TGCGCCAGCAGCTTCTCCGGGACAGGAGAAGAGACCCAGTACTTC
TRBJ2-2 | NA | TRBD1 | TRBV5-1 | CASSPRQGIHGELFF | TGCGCCAGCAGCCCCCGACAGGGGATTCACGGGGAGCTGTTTTTT
TRBJ1-3 | once | NA | TRBV6-1 | CASSKGGIGNTIYF | TGTGCCAGCAGTAAAGGGGGGATTGGAAACACCATATATTTT
TRBJ2-1 | NA | TRBD2 | TRBV9 | CASSPPFAGGPVDEQFF | TGTGCCAGCAGCCCCCCATTTGCGGGAGGGCCCGTCGATGAGCAGTTCTTC
TRBJ1-2 | once | NA | TRBV28 | CASGRSGTPGYTF | TGTGCCAGCGGGAGAAGCGGGACGCCTGGCTACACCTTC
TRBJ1-2 | NA | NA | TRBV5-1 | CASSLFEDGYTF | TGCGCCAGCAGCTTGTTTGAGGATGGCTACACCTTC
TRBJ2-5 | NA | NA | TRBV5-5 | CASSPLTLAETQYF | TGTGCCAGCAGCCCCTTGACCCTTGCGGAGACCCAGTACTTC
TRBJ1-1 | NA | NA | TRBV6-1 | CASRVSGGGGEAFF | TGTGCCAGCAGAGTATCCGGGGGTGGAGGTGAAGCTTTCTTT
TRBJ2-7 | NA | TRBD2 | TRBV7-2 | CASSPSGASYEQYF | TGTGCCAGCAGCCCTAGCGGGGCCTCCTACGAGCAGTACTTC
TRBJ1-2 | NA | NA | TRBV7-2 | CASSSSPGGQRGYTF | TGTGCCAGCAGCTCCTCTCCGGGGGGTCAGCGGGGCTACACCTTC
TRBJ2-7 | few | NA | TRBV7-9 | CASSQGTSYEQYF | TGTGCCAGCAGCCAAGGGACGTCCTACGAGCAGTACTTC
TRBJ2-1 | NA | NA | TRBV28 | CASNQEWNEQFF | TGTGCCAGCAACCAAGAATGGAATGAGCAGTTCTTC
TRBJ1-4 | NA | NA | TRBV5-1 | CASSAQVGPNEKLFF | TGCGCCAGCAGCGCACAAGTTGGACCTAATGAAAAACTGTTTTTT
TRBJ2-3 | once | TRBD2 | TRBV7-9 | CASSLAGLAGGPGRDTQYF | TGTGCCAGCAGCTTAGCGGGACTAGCGGGGGGGCCCGGTAGAGATACGCAGTATTTT
TRBJ1-1 | NA | NA | TRBV5-4 | CASSPEVDTEAFF | TGTGCCAGCAGTCCGGAGGTCGACACTGAAGCTTTCTTT
TRBJ1-6 | NA | NA | TRBV6-1 | CASSAGPYNSPLHF | TGTGCCAGCAGTGCGGGCCCCTATAATTCACCCCTCCACTTT
TRBJ2-1 | NA | NA | TRBV7-2 | CASSLVGTRVNNEQFF | TGTGCCAGTAGCTTAGTCGGGACCCGAGTGAACAATGAGCAGTTCTTC